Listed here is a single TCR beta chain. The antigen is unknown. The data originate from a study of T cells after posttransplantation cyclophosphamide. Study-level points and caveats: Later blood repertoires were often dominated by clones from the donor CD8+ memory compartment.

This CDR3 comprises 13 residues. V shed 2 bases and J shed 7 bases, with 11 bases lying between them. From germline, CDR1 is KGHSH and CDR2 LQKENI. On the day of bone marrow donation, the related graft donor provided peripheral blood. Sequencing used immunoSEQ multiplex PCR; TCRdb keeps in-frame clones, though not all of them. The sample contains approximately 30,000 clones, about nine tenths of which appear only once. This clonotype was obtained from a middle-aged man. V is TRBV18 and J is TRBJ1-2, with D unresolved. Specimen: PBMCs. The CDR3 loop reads CASSPDQAGGYTF. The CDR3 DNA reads TGTGCCAGCTCACCAGACCAGGCCGGTGGCTACACCTTC.